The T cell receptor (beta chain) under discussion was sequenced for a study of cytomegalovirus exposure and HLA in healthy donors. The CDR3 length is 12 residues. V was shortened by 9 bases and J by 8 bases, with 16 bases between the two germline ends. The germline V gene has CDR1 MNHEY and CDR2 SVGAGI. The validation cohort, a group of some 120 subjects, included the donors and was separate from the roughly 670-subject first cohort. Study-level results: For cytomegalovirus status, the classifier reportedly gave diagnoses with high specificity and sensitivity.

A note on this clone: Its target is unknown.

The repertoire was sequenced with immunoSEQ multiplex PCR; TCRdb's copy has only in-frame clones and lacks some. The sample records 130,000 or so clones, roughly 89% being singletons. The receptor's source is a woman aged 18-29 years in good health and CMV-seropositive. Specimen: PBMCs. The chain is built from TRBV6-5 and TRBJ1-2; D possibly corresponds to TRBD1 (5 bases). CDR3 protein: CASRPAKGGYTF. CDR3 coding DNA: TGTGCCAGTAGGCCGGCCAAGGGGGGCTACACCTTC.